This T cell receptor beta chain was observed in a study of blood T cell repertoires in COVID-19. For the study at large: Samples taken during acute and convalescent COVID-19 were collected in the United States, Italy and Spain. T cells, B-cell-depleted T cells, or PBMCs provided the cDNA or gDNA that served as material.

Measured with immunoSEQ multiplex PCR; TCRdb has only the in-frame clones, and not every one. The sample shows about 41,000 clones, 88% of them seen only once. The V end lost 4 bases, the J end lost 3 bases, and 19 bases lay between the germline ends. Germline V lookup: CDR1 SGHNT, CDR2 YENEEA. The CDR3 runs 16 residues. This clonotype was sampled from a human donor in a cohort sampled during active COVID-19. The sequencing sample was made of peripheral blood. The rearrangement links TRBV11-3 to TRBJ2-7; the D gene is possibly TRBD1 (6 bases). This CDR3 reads CASSSRANRVGYEQYF. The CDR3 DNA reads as TGTGCCAGCAGCTCTAGGGCGAACAGGGTAGGCTACGAGCAGTACTTC. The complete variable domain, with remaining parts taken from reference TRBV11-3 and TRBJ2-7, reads EAGVVQSPRYKIIEKKQPVAFWCNPISGHNTLYWYLQNLGQGPELLIRYENEEAVDDSQLPKDRFSAERLKGVDSTLKIQPAELGDSAVYLCASSSRANRVGYEQYFGPGTRLTVT.